The entry below describes one T cell receptor (beta chain). This entry comes from a study of blood T cell repertoires in COVID-19. For the study at large: PBMCs, B-cell-depleted T cells, or T cells provided the cDNA or gDNA that made up the material.

The CDR3 extends over 15 amino acids. The germline CDR1 and CDR2 sequences are LGHDT and YNNKEL (reference sequence). V dropped 3 bases and J dropped 2 bases, with 12 bases sitting between them. As handled by the study authors: Nucleated cell number was recorded as an estimate derived from reference gene primer amplification. Clones were read by immunoSEQ multiplex PCR, and TCRdb kept only the in-frame ones, dropping some. V and J calls and clone size are as listed in that table; D and trimming were resolved from the DNA. The data contain around 400,000 clones, around 87% of them singletons. The sample consisted of peripheral blood. V usage is TRBV3-1 (or the pseudogene TRBV3-2) and J usage is TRBJ2-3; weak D call: TRBD2 (7 bases). The sequence derives from an older woman with COVID-19, enrolled during active disease. Here the CDR3 reads CASSHGGGDTDTQYF. The CDR3 bases are TGTGCCAGCAGCCATGGCGGGGGCGACACAGATACGCAGTATTTT.